This entry lists 29 T cell receptor beta chains sequenced from one sample in a study of cytomegalovirus exposure and HLA in healthy donors. Here immunoSEQ multiplex PCR was the method, and the copy in TCRdb shows in-frame clones only, minus some. The top ten clones hold 2.5% to 3% of a sample with under 250,000 clones, around nine tenths of them seen once. The sample comprised PBMCs. Receptors originate from a young man in good health and CMV-seronegative.

This clone was found a few times. The genes are TRBV29-1 and TRBJ2-1; possibly TRBD2 for D (6 bases). V lost 6 bases, J lost 8 bases, and 20 bases lay in between. Germline loops: CDR1 SQVTM, CDR2 ANQGSEA. The CDR3 extends over 14 amino acids. The CDR3 loop is CSVLEEGGGYEQFF. The DNA for the CDR3 is TGCAGCGTACTGGAGGAGGGAGGTGGGTATGAGCAGTTCTTC.

The chain employs TRBV5-4 and TRBJ2-1, with 10 nucleotides matching TRBD2. The CDR3 spans 15 residues. The J segment lost 8 bases and the V segment lost 2 bases, leaving 7 bases of the junction unmatched. Germline assignment: CDR1 SGHNT and CDR2 YYREEE (reference sequence). CDR3 protein: CASSFKAGGEDEQFF. CDR3 DNA: TGTGCCAGCAGCTTTAAAGCGGGAGGGGAAGATGAGCAGTTCTTC.

The chain couples TRBV28 to TRBJ1-2, with 9 bases aligning to TRBD1. CDR3 length equals 15 residues. Per germline, CDR1 MDHEN and CDR2 SYDVKM. J was trimmed by 7 bases and V by 11 bases; bases with no gene match: 17. The CDR3 protein is CAGGVGGQGFRGYTF. CDR3 sequence (DNA): TGTGCCGGGGGGGTTGGTGGACAGGGGTTTCGTGGCTACACCTTC.

The chain employs TRBV10-3 and TRBJ2-7, with 10 bases that match TRBD1. Trimming cost V 6 bases and J 6 bases; bases outside gene matches: 5. This CDR3 has 13 residues. The germline V gene has CDR1 ENHRY and CDR2 SYGVKD. Here the CDR3 DNA reads TGTGCCATCAGGACGGGACAGGGGAGCGAGCAGTACTTC. Translated, it gives CAIRTGQGSEQYF.

This chain links TRBV19 with TRBJ1-1; D gene ambiguous. CDR1 is LNHDA and CDR2 is SQIVND in the germline V gene (reference sequence). The V and J ends lost 3 bases and 7 bases respectively, with 9 bases between them. The length of the CDR3 is 12 residues. CDR3 sequence reads: CASSILGNEAFF. CDR3 coding DNA: TGTGCCAGTAGTATTCTCGGGAATGAAGCTTTCTTT.

The V call is TRBV9, the J call TRBJ2-7; 8 nucleotides match TRBD2. Trimming at V came to 1 base and at J to 5 bases, leaving 5 bases not matched to a gene. The CDR3 sequence is 14 residues long. Per germline, CDR1 SGDLS and CDR2 YYNGEE. The CDR3 loop reads CASSVSGSMHEQYF. Written as DNA, the CDR3 is TGTGCCAGCAGCGTAAGCGGGAGCATGCACGAGCAGTACTTC.

The chain uses TRBV10-3 and TRBJ1-3; D is uncertain. This CDR3 spans 12 amino acids. In germline, CDR1 is ENHRY, CDR2 SYGVKD. V lost 10 bases and J lost 1, with 8 bases in between. The CDR3 sequence is CASQISGNTIYF. CDR3 DNA: TGTGCCAGCCAGATTTCTGGAAACACCATATATTTT.

The rearrangement links TRBV6-1 to TRBJ1-3; maybe TRBD1 (5 bases). Germline values: CDR1 MNHNS, CDR2 SASEGT. The CDR3 has 18 amino acids. Between the trimmed V and J ends, which lost 1 base and 3 bases, there was a span of 19 bases. CDR3 region: CASSEVSRGGLVGNTIYF. CDR3 DNA: TGTGCCAGCAGTGAAGTTAGTCGGGGGGGGTTGGTTGGAAACACCATATATTTT.

The chain links TRBV2 to TRBJ1-6; TRBD1 aligns across 9 bases. Germline CDR1 reads SNHLY; CDR2 reads FYNNEI. The CDR3 is 13 amino acids. Trimming took 10 bases from V and 8 from J; bases not matched to a gene: 6. Written as DNA, the CDR3 is TGTGCCATAGGAGACAGGGGGGATTCACCCCTCCACTTT. This codes for CAIGDRGDSPLHF. The variable domain in full, with the rest retrieved from reference TRBV2 and TRBJ1-6, is EPEVTQTPSHQVTQMGQEVILRCVPISNHLYFYWYRQILGQKVEFLVSFYNNEISEKSEIFDDQFSVERPDGSNFTLKIRSTKLEDSAMYFCAIGDRGDSPLHFGNGTRLTVT.

This clone was seen only once. The gene calls are TRBV6-1 and TRBJ2-5, with 10 nucleotides matching TRBD1. Germline loops: CDR1 MNHNS, CDR2 SASEGT. The CDR3 has 16 residues. Trimming at V came to 6 bases and at J to 5 bases, leaving 12 bases not matched to a gene. In nucleotides, the CDR3 is TGTGCCAGCAGCGAAACGTGGACAGGGGGTACGGAGACCCAGTACTTC. It specifies CASSETWTGGTETQYF.

V and J are TRBV10-2 and TRBJ2-3; the match to TRBD2 covers 13 bases. The V gene end was trimmed by 8 bases and the J gene end by 6 bases; junction bases not matched to a gene: 8. The CDR3 runs 15 residues. Germline V CDR1 and CDR2: WSHSY, SAAADI. The CDR3 sequence is CASRGLAGTADTQYF. CDR3 bases: TGCGCCAGCCGGGGACTAGCGGGAACGGCGGATACGCAGTATTTT.

The CDR3 nucleotides read TGTGCCAGCAGTGAAGTCTTCTACAGAGACTCTGGAAACACCATATATTTT. This sequence encodes CASSEVFYRDSGNTIYF. The chain is built from TRBV6-1 and TRBJ1-3; D unresolved. Trimming pared 1 base from V and 0 bases from J, leaving 13 bases between. Germline CDR1 is MNHNS and CDR2 is SASEGT. CDR3 length: 17 amino acids.

This chain uses TRBV5-4 with TRBJ1-6; the D gene is possibly TRBD1 (5 bases). The CDR3 has 15 residues. CDR1 is SGHNT and CDR2 is YYREEE in the germline V gene (reference sequence). The ends were cut back, 1 base at V and 2 bases at J, with 7 bases in the middle. The CDR3 loop is CASSLQGAYNSPLHF. The CDR3 DNA sequence: TGTGCCAGCAGCTTGCAGGGTGCCTATAATTCACCCCTCCACTTT.

The rearrangement links TRBV28 to TRBJ2-3; 8 positions match TRBD2. Trimming removed 6 bases from V and 4 bases from J; junction bases left unmatched: 9. The germline V gene encodes CDR1 MDHEN and CDR2 SYDVKM. This CDR3 region has 15 residues. In DNA form, the CDR3 reads TGTGCCAGCAGACTCTCGGGAGGGGGGGCAGATACGCAGTATTTT. It specifies CASRLSGGGADTQYF. Combining the CDR3 with reference TRBV28 and TRBJ2-3 gives the whole variable domain DVKVTQSSRYLVKRTGEKVFLECVQDMDHENMFWYRQDPGLGLRLIYFSYDVKMKEKGDIPEGYSVSREKKERFSLILESASTNQTSMYLCASRLSGGGADTQYFGPGTRLTVL.

This chain uses TRBV5-1 with TRBJ1-3, with TRBD1 identical over 9 bases. Looked up from germline, CDR1 is SGHRS and CDR2 is YFSETQ. The V and J ends lost 4 bases and 3 bases, in that order; junction bases with no gene match: 5. This CDR3 is 15 amino acids long. CDR3 protein: CASSPTGGNGNTIYF. The DNA of the CDR3 is TGCGCCAGCAGCCCCACAGGGGGCAATGGAAACACCATATATTTT.

The rearrangement links TRBV27 to TRBJ1-4; the match to TRBD1 covers 7 bases. V shed 5 bases, J shed 0 bases, and the junction held 9 bases outside the gene matches. CDR3 length: 17 amino acids. CDR1 MNHEY and CDR2 SMNVEV come from the germline V gene (reference sequence). The CDR3 region has the DNA TGTGCCAGCAGTCTACGACAGGGACTAGCAACTAATGAAAAACTGTTTTTT. It encodes CASSLRQGLATNEKLFF.

The rearrangement joins TRBV4-1 to TRBJ2-7; D possibly corresponds to TRBD1 (6 bases). CDR1 and CDR2 from the germline V gene are MGHRA and YSYEKL. The length of the CDR3 is 14 residues. Deletions cut 1 base from V and 3 bases from J, with 10 bases between. Written as DNA, the CDR3 is TGCGCCAGCAGCCAAGCAGGGACACTCTACGAGCAGTACTTC. This gives the protein CASSQAGTLYEQYF.

The chain links TRBV7-6 to TRBJ2-1; possible D gene TRBD1, 5 bases. The length of the CDR3 is 15 residues. V lost 5 bases and J lost 6, with 17 bases in between. The germline gives CDR1 SGHVS, CDR2 FNYEAQ. The DNA of the CDR3 is TGTGCCAGCAGCCCCCAGGGCCTCTCGAGCAATGAGCAGTTCTTC. Translated: CASSPQGLSSNEQFF. The entire variable domain, with the rest obtained from reference TRBV7-6 and TRBJ2-1, is as follows: GAGVSQSPRYKVTKRGQDVALRCDPISGHVSLYWYRQALGQGPEFLTYFNYEAQQDKSGLPNDRFSAERPEGSISTLTIQRTEQRDSAMYRCASSPQGLSSNEQFFGPGTRLTVL.

The chain's CDR3 is CASSGDVRVENEQFF. The CDR3 nucleotides are TGTGCCAGCAGTGGGGATGTCAGGGTAGAAAATGAGCAGTTCTTC. The chain couples TRBV28 to TRBJ2-1; D is perhaps TRBD1 (5 bases). Germline CDR1 MDHEN, CDR2 SYDVKM. Trimming cost V 5 bases and J 7 bases, with 18 bases left between them. The CDR3 sequence is 15 residues long. The full variable domain, in which reference TRBV28 and TRBJ2-1 provide the parts outside the CDR3, is DVKVTQSSRYLVKRTGEKVFLECVQDMDHENMFWYRQDPGLGLRLIYFSYDVKMKEKGDIPEGYSVSREKKERFSLILESASTNQTSMYLCASSGDVRVENEQFFGPGTRLTVL.

The chain carries TRBV7-9 and TRBJ1-3; 8 bases agree with TRBD1. Trimming cost V 2 bases and J 1 base; bases outside gene matches: 4. Germline CDR1 SEHNR, CDR2 FQNEAQ (reference sequence). CDR3 size: 16 residues. CDR3 coding DNA: TGTGCCAGCAGCTTATCAGGGGGCCGATCTGGAAACACCATATATTTT. As protein: CASSLSGGRSGNTIYF.

The chain combines TRBV6-6 with TRBJ2-7, with TRBD1 as a possible D gene (8 bases). Trimming took 6 bases from V and 2 from J, leaving 17 bases between them. The CDR3 length is 15 residues. Germline assignment: CDR1 MNHNY and CDR2 SVGAGI (reference sequence). The CDR3 is CASRHDRGGPYEQYF. In DNA form, the CDR3 reads TGTGCCAGCAGGCACGACAGGGGAGGGCCCTACGAGCAGTACTTC.

The chain links TRBV5-6 to TRBJ2-3; 10 nucleotides align to TRBD2. The germline CDR1 and CDR2 sequences are SGHDT and YYEEEE. CDR3 length equals 15 residues. V lost 1 base to trimming and J lost 4 bases; unmatched junction nucleotides: 3. This CDR3 reads CASSLHLAGADTQYF. DNA for the CDR3: TGTGCCAGCAGCTTGCATCTAGCGGGAGCAGATACGCAGTATTTT. The variable domain in full, with the rest retrieved from reference TRBV5-6 and TRBJ2-3, is DAGVTQSPTHLIKTRGQQVTLRCSPKSGHDTVSWYQQALGQGPQFIFQYYEEEERQRGNFPDRFSGHQFPNYSSELNVNALLLGDSALYLCASSLHLAGADTQYFGPGTRLTVL.

V gene TRBV27 combines with J gene TRBJ1-1, with D perhaps TRBD1 (5 bases). This CDR3 contains 15 residues. The germline V gene encodes CDR1 MNHEY and CDR2 SMNVEV (reference sequence). V lost 8 bases and J 4 bases, leaving 20 bases between the germline ends. CDR3 amino acids: CASVSLAGGGTEAFF. Written as DNA, the CDR3 is TGTGCCAGCGTCAGCCTGGCGGGGGGGGGCACTGAAGCTTTCTTT.

The J gene is TRBJ2-3, the V gene TRBV15, with a weak D call TRBD2 (6 bases). The CDR3 consists of 15 residues. Germline V gene sequence: CDR1 LNHNV, CDR2 YYDKDF (reference sequence). Trimming shortened V by 1 base and J by 1 base, and 9 bases separated the two germline ends. The CDR3 loop reads CATSRGGEGTDTQYF. The CDR3 nucleotides are TGTGCCACCAGCAGAGGAGGGGAGGGCACAGATACGCAGTATTTT.

This clone was detected once. This chain joins TRBV4-1 and TRBJ2-7; D unresolved. There are 15 residues in the CDR3. CDR1 is MGHRA, CDR2 YSYEKL, per germline. V was shortened by 4 bases and J by 3 bases, with 16 bases between the two germline ends. The CDR3, as DNA: TGCGCCAGCAGCCCATCCGAGGCGAACAACTACGAGCAGTACTTC. This encodes CASSPSEANNYEQYF.

This chain uses TRBV7-9 with TRBJ1-5, with D perhaps matching TRBD1 (6 bases). The ends were cut back, 5 bases at V and 6 bases at J, with 14 bases in the middle. Germline CDR1 SEHNR, CDR2 FQNEAQ (reference sequence). This CDR3 has 14 amino acids. CDR3 loop: CASSPTGSSQPQHF. CDR3 nucleotide sequence: TGTGCCAGCAGCCCTACAGGGTCTAGTCAGCCCCAGCATTTT.

The chain has TRBV28 and TRBJ2-1; tentative D call: TRBD2 (6 bases). The CDR3 runs 16 residues. V shed 2 bases and J shed 3 bases, with 14 bases lying between them. Germline CDR1 MDHEN, CDR2 SYDVKM. CDR3 protein: CASSLEGGTLYNEQFF. CDR3 sequence (DNA): TGTGCCAGCAGTTTAGAGGGCGGGACTCTCTACAATGAGCAGTTCTTC.

The chain couples TRBV10-3 to TRBJ1-2, with 8 bases that match TRBD1. This CDR3 is 12 amino acids long. The V segment lost 11 bases and the J segment 7 bases; nucleotides outside the gene matches: 9. CDR1 is ENHRY, CDR2 SYGVKD, per germline. The CDR3: CAAQTGAGGYTF. In DNA form, the CDR3 reads TGTGCCGCACAGACAGGGGCGGGTGGCTACACCTTC.

The rearrangement joins TRBV7-9 to TRBJ2-5; 11 nucleotides align to TRBD2. V lost 5 bases and J lost 4; bases outside the gene matches: 3. The CDR3 has 14 residues. The germline V gene encodes CDR1 SEHNR and CDR2 FQNEAQ (reference sequence). The CDR3 region has the DNA TGTGCCAGCAGCCACGGACTAGCGGGAGAGACCCAGTACTTC. It translates to CASSHGLAGETQYF.